Listed below are T cell receptor beta chains from one sample, sequenced in a study of human T cells and chemical hapten exposure. TCRdb re-called the 5' RACE reads with MiXCR, one entry per CDR3 protein. The sample records 110,000 or so distinct CDR3 sequences, roughly 19% being singletons. The receptors come from a human donor in good health. The CDR3 runs from the conserved cysteine through the conserved F or W. A D gene is named only where the DNA matches it firmly. Clone size is shown for a subset of rows, as once, few, many or a class of expanded clone.

D gene | J gene | clone size | V gene | CDR3 protein | CDR3 DNA
TRBD2 | TRBJ2-3 | . | TRBV24-1 | CATSDLETSGTTDTQYF | TGTGCCACCAGTGATTTGGAGACTAGCGGAACCACAGATACGCAGTATTTT
TRBD2 | TRBJ2-5 | few | TRBV20-1 | CSARERTSVGLKTQYF | TGCAGTGCTAGAGAGAGGACTAGCGTCGGTTTGAAGACCCAGTACTTC
. | TRBJ1-1 | . | TRBV7-3 | CASSQTADDTEAFF | TGTGCCAGCAGTCAAACGGCAGACGACACTGAAGCTTTCTTT
. | TRBJ1-3 | few | TRBV6-5 | CASSYRQASGNTIYF | TGTGCCAGCAGTTATAGACAGGCCTCTGGAAACACCATATATTTT
TRBD1 | TRBJ1-6 | few | TRBV9 | CASSVGPTGRGGPLHF | TGTGCCAGCAGCGTAGGGCCGACAGGGCGCGGGGGCCCCCTCCACTTT
. | TRBJ2-1 | . | TRBV24-1 | CATRGPSSYNEQFF | TGTGCCACCAGAGGACCGAGCTCCTACAATGAGCAGTTCTTC
TRBD2 | TRBJ2-3 | . | TRBV6-1 | CASSEAMGGTDTQYF | TGTGCCAGCAGTGAAGCGATGGGAGGGACAGATACGCAGTATTTT
TRBD1 | TRBJ2-3 | . | TRBV29-1 | CSASGTGTDTQYF | TGCAGCGCCTCCGGGACAGGGACAGATACGCAGTATTTT
TRBD1 | TRBJ1-2 | few | TRBV6-1 | CAVTGTDYGYTF | TGTGCCGTCACCGGGACAGACTATGGCTACACCTTC
TRBD2 | TRBJ2-7 | . | TRBV29-1 | CSVSASGYNSYEQYF | TGCAGCGTTTCCGCTAGCGGGTACAACTCCTACGAGCAGTACTTC
. | TRBJ2-3 | few | TRBV28 | CASSPLTPWGKGWDADTQYF | TGTGCCAGCAGTCCTCTTACTCCCTGGGGGAAGGGCTGGGACGCAGATACGCAGTATTTT
TRBD2 | TRBJ2-7 | . | TRBV30 | CAWSTSGRNEQYF | TGTGCCTGGAGTACTAGCGGGAGGAACGAGCAGTACTTC
TRBD1 | TRBJ1-1 | . | TRBV9 | CASSVTGGSNEAFF | TGTGCCAGCAGCGTCACAGGGGGATCTAACGAAGCTTTCTTT
. | TRBJ2-5 | . | TRBV20-1 | CSAREETQYF | TGCAGTGCTAGAGAAGAGACCCAGTACTTC
. | TRBJ1-5 | . | TRBV5-5 | CASSSRVSNQPQHF | TGTGCCAGCAGCTCCAGGGTTAGCAATCAGCCCCAGCATTTT
. | TRBJ2-1 | . | TRBV6-5 | CASTASYNEQFF | TGTGCCAGCACCGCATCTTACAATGAGCAGTTCTTC
. | TRBJ1-1 | . | TRBV30 | CAWSGTAWNTEAFF | TGTGCCTGGAGTGGGACGGCCTGGAACACTGAAGCCTTCTTT
. | TRBJ1-1 | . | TRBV2 | CASREEARRWNTEAFF | TGTGCCAGCAGGGAGGAAGCCCGGCGGTGGAACACTGAAGCTTTCTTT
. | TRBJ1-5 | . | TRBV13 | CASSLDRSQPQHF | TGTGCCAGCAGCTTAGACAGGAGTCAGCCCCAGCATTTT
. | TRBJ1-4 | . | TRBV18 | CASSPSESEKLFF | TGTGCCAGCTCACCATCAGAGAGTGAAAAACTGTTTTTT
. | TRBJ2-7 | . | TRBV29-1 | CSARRKAGPPPYEQYF | TGCAGCGCCCGTAGAAAGGCGGGACCCCCTCCGTACGAGCAGTACTTC
. | TRBJ2-1 | . | TRBV27 | CASSSLKNEQFF | TGTGCCAGCAGTTCCTTGAAGAATGAGCAGTTCTTC
. | TRBJ2-7 | . | TRBV6-5 | CASSYSMGLGTYEQYF | TGTGCCAGCAGTTACTCGATGGGGTTGGGGACCTACGAGCAGTACTTC
. | TRBJ2-1 | . | TRBV11-2 | CASSLETVRYNEQFF | TGTGCCAGCAGCTTAGAAACGGTTAGATACAATGAGCAGTTCTTC
. | TRBJ2-1 | few | TRBV5-1 | CASSSWPRDSRGEQFF | TGCGCCAGCAGCTCTTGGCCGAGAGACTCCCGTGGTGAGCAGTTCTTC
. | TRBJ2-7 | few | TRBV11-2 | CASGSTAYEQYF | TGTGCCAGCGGAAGTACGGCCTACGAGCAGTACTTC
. | TRBJ2-3 | . | TRBV11-2 | CASSLEVGTSTDTQYF | TGTGCCAGCAGCTTAGAAGTCGGTACTAGCACAGATACGCAGTATTTT
TRBD2 | TRBJ2-7 | few | TRBV13 | CASSPSPGGVYEQYF | TGTGCCAGCAGCCCGTCCCCGGGGGGAGTCTACGAGCAGTACTTC
. | TRBJ2-7 | . | TRBV29-1 | CSVGEGSYEQYF | TGCAGCGTTGGCGAGGGCTCCTACGAGCAGTACTTC
TRBD2 | TRBJ2-4 | . | TRBV15 | CATSTPPVAGANIQYF | TGTGCCACCAGCACTCCCCCAGTAGCGGGAGCCAACATTCAGTACTTC
TRBD2 | TRBJ2-1 | few | TRBV27 | CASSLRQSGGVNEQFF | TGTGCCAGCAGTCTACGACAGAGCGGGGGGGTGAATGAGCAGTTCTTC
TRBD2 | TRBJ2-3 | few | TRBV20-1 | CSASGSGIGTDTQYF | TGCAGTGCTAGTGGTAGCGGGATAGGAACAGATACGCAGTATTTT
TRBD2 | TRBJ2-1 | few | TRBV6-5 | CASSYGGLAGGWIREQFF | TGTGCCAGCAGTTACGGCGGACTAGCGGGAGGTTGGATAAGAGAGCAGTTCTTC